The rows below give T cell receptor beta chains drawn from one sample of a study of CD8 T cells in ankylosing spondylitis. Via MiXCR, TCRdb re-called the 5' RACE reads, giving one row per CDR3 protein. Among about 320,000 distinct CDR3 sequences listed, roughly 11% were seen once. Sequenced material: blood, either unsorted or a sorted T cell fraction (not recorded which). The receptors come from a female donor with ankylosing spondylitis or in good health (not recorded which). The CDR3 runs from the conserved cysteine through the conserved F or W. A D gene is named only where the DNA matches it firmly. Not all rows give a size; the values are once, few, many and, for expanded clones, a class.

d_call j_call v_call clone_size cdr3_nt cdr3_aa
- TRBJ1-1 TRBV10-2 many TGCGCCAGCAGTGGAGACAGGAGTACTGAAGCTTTCTTT CASSGDRSTEAFF
- TRBJ1-3 TRBV10-3 many TGTGCCATCAGTGGAGGCACAGCTGGAAACACCATATATTTT CAISGGTAGNTIYF
- TRBJ2-3 TRBV5-6 many TGTGCCAGCAGCCCGAGGCAGGTCGATACGCAGTATTTT CASSPRQVDTQYF
- TRBJ2-2 TRBV7-9 - TGTGCCAGCAGCCCCAGGGGCGTCATAACCGGGGAGCTGTTTTTT CASSPRGVITGELFF
- TRBJ2-4 TRBV7-2 - TGTGCCAGCAGCTTGTCCCCCGGCGGTTCCATTCAGTACTTC CASSLSPGGSIQYF
- TRBJ1-1 TRBV7-9 many TGTGCCAGCAGCTTGAATTTTGAAGCTTTCTTT CASSLNFEAFF
- TRBJ2-3 TRBV7-6 - TGTGCCAGCAGCCCCACCCCGGGACTTTACACAGATACGCAGTATTTT CASSPTPGLYTDTQYF
TRBD2 TRBJ2-1 TRBV11-2 few TGTGCCAGCAGACGACCAGGCCAGCGGGAGGGGGCCTACAATGAGCAGTTCTTC CASRRPGQREGAYNEQFF
- TRBJ1-1 TRBV27 - TGTGCCAGCAGTTTATCGTACCTGGGTGAAGCTTTCTTT CASSLSYLGEAFF
- TRBJ1-2 TRBV29-1 - TGCAGCGTTGACAGGAACTATGGCTACACCTTC CSVDRNYGYTF
- TRBJ2-3 TRBV18 many TGTGCCAGCTCACCGCCGGTGACAGATACGCAGTATTTT CASSPPVTDTQYF
- TRBJ2-1 TRBV9 - TGTGCCAGCAGCGTAGCTGTCGGAACAGGGAATGAGCAGTTCTTC CASSVAVGTGNEQFF
- TRBJ2-7 TRBV12-3/TRBV12-4 - TGTGCCAGCAGTTCCCAGGGGGGGCGGGTGGCTTACGAGCAGTACTTC CASSSQGGRVAYEQYF
- TRBJ2-7 TRBV27 many TGTGCCAGCAGTTTATCGGGAAGGGGGGGAGAGCAGTACTTC CASSLSGRGGEQYF
- TRBJ2-1 TRBV27 many TGTGCCAGCAGTACGCCTCAGGGCCACAATGAGCAGTTCTTC CASSTPQGHNEQFF
- TRBJ2-2 TRBV7-2 - TGTGCCAGCAGCTTCTCCAGGGTCAACACCGGGGAGCTGTTTTTT CASSFSRVNTGELFF
- TRBJ2-7 TRBV20-1 few TGCAGTGCCAGGGATCACGGATCCTACGAGCAGTACTTC CSARDHGSYEQYF
TRBD2 TRBJ2-1 TRBV20-1 few TGCTGCGCTACGGGACTAGCGGGGTCGAACTCCTACAATGAGCAGTTCTTC CCATGLAGSNSYNEQFF
- TRBJ2-3 TRBV5-1 many TGCGCCAGCAGCTTGCAGAGCACAGATACGCAGTATTTT CASSLQSTDTQYF
- TRBJ1-1 TRBV20-1 many TGCAGTGCTCTAAGGCCCCCTGAAGCTTTCTTT CSALRPPEAFF
- TRBJ2-7 TRBV20-1 few TGCAGTGCTACGGACATGACGAGCTCCTACGAGCAGTACTTC CSATDMTSSYEQYF
- TRBJ2-1 TRBV12-3/TRBV12-4 - TGTGCCAGCAGTCCGTCCTCAGGGGTATTCTCCTACAATGAGCAGTTCTTC CASSPSSGVFSYNEQFF
- TRBJ2-2 TRBV30 many TGTGCCTGGACCCAGACTAGGTTCGGGGAGCTGTTTTTT CAWTQTRFGELFF
TRBD2 TRBJ2-5 TRBV24-1 many TGTGCCACCAGTGAGAGACTAGCGCCCTCAAGAAGAGAGACCCAGTACTTC CATSERLAPSRRETQYF
TRBD2 TRBJ2-1 TRBV5-1 many TGCGCCAGCAGCTCGGGACTAGCGGGAGCAGGAGAGCAGTTCTTC CASSSGLAGAGEQFF
- TRBJ1-5 TRBV7-2 many TGTGCCAGCAGCTTGCGGCGGAGCAATCAGCCCCAGCATTTT CASSLRRSNQPQHF
TRBD2 TRBJ2-3 TRBV7-2 many TGTGCCAGCAGCTTTCCTAGCGGGATGGGCGCAGATACGCAGTATTTT CASSFPSGMGADTQYF
- TRBJ1-1 TRBV5-5 many TGTGCCAGCAGCTTGGCCGCCCAGGACACTGAAGCTTTCTTT CASSLAAQDTEAFF
TRBD1 TRBJ1-1 TRBV6-1 - TGTGCCAGCAGGCCAACAGGGGCGAACACTGAAGCTTTCTTT CASRPTGANTEAFF
- TRBJ2-3 TRBV20-1 many TGCAGTGCTAGTCCAACTGGGGATACGCAGTATTTT CSASPTGDTQYF
- TRBJ2-3 TRBV27 many TGTGCCAGCAGTTTCCTCCGCGGAGATACGCAGTATTTT CASSFLRGDTQYF
TRBD2 TRBJ2-7 TRBV20-1 many TGCAGTGTAGGCGGGAGGATCAACGAGCAGTACTTC CSVGGRINEQYF
- TRBJ2-2 TRBV10-3 many TGTGCCATCAAGGTCCCCACCGGGGAGCTGTTTTTT CAIKVPTGELFF